This section outlines one T cell receptor beta chain sequence together with its context. The data originate from a study of blood T cell repertoires in COVID-19. Study-wide background: Italy, Spain and the United States were the sources of the convalescent and acute COVID-19 samples.

This CDR3 has 15 amino acids. Germline CDR1 SGHTA, CDR2 FQGNSA. Trimming removed 5 bases at V and 4 bases at J, with 14 bases between. Those enrolled in Seattle joined during active infection and were followed longitudinally afterward. As originally analysed: For nucleated cells, counts were estimated from reference gene primer amplification. Some clones are missing from TCRdb's copy, which holds only in-frame ones; the method was immunoSEQ multiplex PCR. V, J and clone size derive from that table, while D and trimming were established from the DNA sequence. The data show approximately 200,000 clones, with 81% seen just once and 10% to 15% held by the top ten.

This clonotype was obtained from a woman of 80 years or more with COVID-19, enrolled during active disease. The chain uses TRBV7-2 and TRBJ1-4, with D unclear. Sequenced: peripheral blood. CDR3 residues: CASSTKPGFNEKLFF. The CDR3 DNA follows: TGTGCCAGCAGCACAAAACCGGGTTTTAATGAAAAACTGTTTTTT. Variable domain in full (rest from reference TRBV7-2 and TRBJ1-4): GAGVSQSPSNKVTEKGKDVELRCDPISGHTALYWYRQSLGQGLEFLIYFQGNSAPDKSGLPSDRFSAERTGGSVSTLTIQRTQQEDSAVYLCASSTKPGFNEKLFFGSGTQLSVL.